Below, 14 T cell receptor beta chains from the same sample are listed, as sequenced in a study of OX40 agonist ivuxolimab in advanced cancers. TCRdb keeps only in-frame clones here, not all; method: immunoSEQ multiplex PCR. The table records about 67,000 clones, 70% to 90% of them present only once. This specimen consisted of CD4+ or CD8+ T cells sorted from blood, obtained in a trial of the OX40 agonist ivuxolimab. Source of these receptors: an adult with an advanced solid tumor such as melanoma, head and neck, liver or kidney cancer.

This rearrangement joins TRBV28 to TRBJ1-3; D is possibly TRBD1 (5 bases). CDR1 is MDHEN and CDR2 is SYDVKM in the germline V gene. The CDR3 length is 14 residues. The V gene lost 3 bases and the J gene lost 8 bases, with 14 bases spanning the gap. CDR3 sequence: CASSLDGGRDTIYF. DNA of the CDR3: TGTGCCAGCAGTTTGGACGGGGGGAGGGACACCATATATTTT.

This clone was counted only a few times. The V and J genes are TRBV11-2 and TRBJ2-2; 8 nucleotides align to TRBD2. This CDR3 has 15 residues. Germline V gives CDR1 SGHAT, CDR2 FQNNGV. The V and J ends lost 2 bases and 7 bases, in that order; junction bases with no gene match: 6. CDR3 sequence (DNA): TGTGCCAGCAGCTTACAGCGGGAGAAAGTCGGGGAGCTGTTTTTT. Residues: CASSLQREKVGELFF.

J is TRBJ2-7 and V is TRBV6-1; 7 bases map to TRBD2. The V gene's germline CDR1 is MNHNS and CDR2 SASEGT. The CDR3 consists of 14 residues. V gave up 6 bases and J gave up 0 bases; unmatched junction bases: 5. The CDR3 reads CASRRGGSSYEQYF. DNA of the CDR3: TGTGCCAGCAGGCGCGGCGGGAGCTCCTACGAGCAGTACTTC.

The chain couples TRBV18 to TRBJ1-1; unclear D gene. CDR1 is KGHSH, CDR2 LQKENI, per germline. The V and J ends lost 2 bases and 0 bases respectively, with 7 bases between them. The CDR3 has 14 residues. The CDR3 spells CASSPGSVNTEAFF. The CDR3 bases are TGTGCCAGCTCACCAGGGTCAGTGAACACTGAAGCTTTCTTT.

J is TRBJ1-4 and V is TRBV6-1, with 8 bases fitting TRBD1. CDR1 and CDR2 from the germline V gene are MNHNS and SASEGT. J lost 8 bases, V lost 3 bases, and 2 bases had no gene match. This CDR3 spans 13 amino acids. Here the CDR3 DNA reads TGTGCCAGCAGTGACCGGGACAGGGAAAAACTGTTTTTT. Protein: CASSDRDREKLFF.

This chain uses TRBV30 with TRBJ2-2; tentative D call: TRBD2 (6 bases). V lost 0 bases, J lost 2 bases, and 7 bases lay in between. Germline V lookup: CDR1 GTSNPN, CDR2 SVGIG (reference sequence). The CDR3 runs to 14 residues. CDR3 coding DNA: TGTGCCTGGAGTGTGGGACTTAACACCGGGGAGCTGTTTTTT. This translates into CAWSVGLNTGELFF.

The J gene is TRBJ2-5, the V gene TRBV5-1; D is unresolved. The length of the CDR3 is 12 residues. In germline, CDR1 is SGHRS, CDR2 YFSETQ. With 4 bases removed from V and 1 base from J, the gap between germline ends came to 5 bases. The CDR3 spells CASSGLQETQYF. The CDR3 bases are TGCGCCAGCAGCGGGCTCCAAGAGACCCAGTACTTC.

This chain links TRBV6-6 with TRBJ1-2; no definite D call. Germline values: CDR1 MNHNY, CDR2 SVGAGI (reference sequence). CDR3 length equals 13 residues. V lost 2 bases to trimming and J lost 1 base, with 5 bases between them. Written as DNA, the CDR3 is TGTGCCAGCAGTTACGAGGTTAACTATGGCTACACCTTC. Protein product: CASSYEVNYGYTF.

The chain recombines TRBV2 with TRBJ1-5; TRBD1 agrees at 8 bases. V lost 8 bases to trimming and J lost 6 bases; unmatched junction nucleotides: 9. The CDR3 totals 14 residues. CDR1 is SNHLY and CDR2 is FYNNEI in the germline V gene. DNA of the CDR3: TGTGCCAGCGGAGAACAGGGGGTGAGTCAGCCCCAGCATTTT. It encodes CASGEQGVSQPQHF.

The V call is TRBV10-2, the J call TRBJ2-7; 11 nucleotides match TRBD1. This CDR3 comprises 16 residues. CDR1 WSHSY and CDR2 SAAADI come from the germline V gene. With 3 bases clipped from V and 0 bases from J, the junction kept 4 bases outside the gene matches. CDR3 bases: TGCGCCAGCAGTGACCCCGGGACAGGGGGCTCCTACGAGCAGTACTTC. Its translation is CASSDPGTGGSYEQYF.

The chain combines TRBV19 with TRBJ1-5; no clear D. Germline CDR1 is LNHDA and CDR2 is SQIVND (reference sequence). CDR3 length equals 14 residues. V gave up 6 bases and J gave up 0 bases, with 9 bases separating them. CDR3 nucleotide sequence: TGTGCCAGTAGGCGCGGGGATAGCAATCAGCCCCAGCATTTT. Its protein product is CASRRGDSNQPQHF.

In this sample, this clone turned up once. The chain combines TRBV7-3 with TRBJ2-1, with D unclear. Trimming left V 5 bases short and J 5 bases short, with 16 bases between. CDR3 length equals 15 residues. Germline CDR1 SGHTA, CDR2 FQGTGA. Written as DNA, the CDR3 is TGTGCCAGCAGCCGATCTATTGGCCGCGACAATGAGCAGTTCTTC. Protein: CASSRSIGRDNEQFF.

This sequence joins TRBV9 and TRBJ2-4; a possible D gene is TRBD1 (5 bases). V was pared by 3 bases and J by 0 bases, with 13 bases between. The CDR3 is 16 amino acids. Per germline, CDR1 SGDLS and CDR2 YYNGEE. The CDR3 loop reads CASSEQEFLAKNIQYF. In nucleotides, the CDR3 is TGTGCCAGCAGCGAACAGGAGTTTTTAGCCAAAAACATTCAGTACTTC.

The J gene is TRBJ2-1, the V gene TRBV11-3, with D unresolved. Deletions cut 5 bases from V and 3 bases from J, with 14 bases between. The CDR3 runs to 15 residues. The germline gives CDR1 SGHNT, CDR2 YENEEA. The CDR3: CASSLRTGGYNEQFF. In nucleotides, the CDR3 is TGTGCCAGCAGCCTGCGAACCGGCGGCTACAATGAGCAGTTCTTC.